Each of the 7 T cell receptor beta chains below was sequenced from the same sample in a study of blood T cell repertoires in COVID-19. Sequenced by immunoSEQ multiplex PCR; TCRdb stores in-frame clones only, minus some. Of 190,000 or so clones listed, about 81% are singletons. Input material: PBMCs or T cells enriched from blood (not recorded which). The receptors originated from a man between 40 and 49 years old who had recovered from COVID-19.

The gene calls are TRBV12-5 and TRBJ2-1, with D perhaps TRBD2 (6 bases). V was cut by 7 bases and J by 8 bases, with 12 bases left in between. Germline lookup yields CDR1 LGHNT and CDR2 FRNRAP. The CDR3 consists of 12 residues. The CDR3 is CASEREYHEQFF. CDR3 DNA: TGTGCTAGTGAACGGGAGTACCATGAGCAGTTCTTC.

The chain carries TRBV24-1 and TRBJ2-7; D is possibly TRBD2 (6 bases). The CDR3 totals 14 residues. Trimming shortened V by 4 bases and J by 5 bases, and 14 bases separated the two germline ends. Germline values: CDR1 KGHDR, CDR2 SFDVKD. The CDR3 DNA sequence: TGTGCCACCAGTGACCCATCCGGGAGCGACGAGCAGTACTTC. Its protein is CATSDPSGSDEQYF.

The chain is built from TRBV5-1 and TRBJ2-5; D may be TRBD1 (6 bases). The germline CDR1 and CDR2 sequences are SGHRS and YFSETQ. V was shortened by 1 base and J by 9 bases, with 16 bases between the two germline ends. CDR3 length equals 14 residues. CDR3 sequence reads: CASSLTGKLEPQYF. The CDR3 coding sequence is TGCGCCAGCAGCTTGACAGGGAAACTCGAGCCCCAGTACTTC. Based on the CDR3 plus reference TRBV5-1 and TRBJ2-5, the full variable domain is KAGVTQTPRYLIKTRGQQVTLSCSPISGHRSVSWYQQTPGQGLQFLFEYFSETQRNKGNFPGRFSGRQFSNSRSEMNVSTLELGDSALYLCASSLTGKLEPQYFGPGTRLLVL.

The chain uses TRBV27 and TRBJ2-3; TRBD1 might be the D (6 bases). V lost 2 bases and J lost 0, with 9 bases in between. The CDR3 loop spans 15 amino acids. Looked up from germline, CDR1 is MNHEY and CDR2 is SMNVEV (reference sequence). The CDR3 coding sequence is TGTGCCAGCAGTTTAACAGGGTCGAGCACAGATACGCAGTATTTT. Translation gives CASSLTGSSTDTQYF.

The rearrangement uses TRBV30 and TRBJ2-1; 8 nucleotides match TRBD1. CDR1 and CDR2 from the germline V gene are GTSNPN and SVGIG (reference sequence). CDR3 size: 13 residues. Germline trimming cut 7 bases from V and 3 bases from J; bases unmatched to any gene: 5. The CDR3 is CALDRALYNEQFF. CDR3 DNA sequence: TGTGCCTTGGACAGGGCCCTCTACAATGAGCAGTTCTTC.

This clone was found a few times. The chain carries TRBV2 and TRBJ2-7; 9 bases are a match to TRBD1. Per the germline V gene, CDR1 is SNHLY and CDR2 is FYNNEI. V dropped 4 bases and J dropped 0; count of bases not matched to a gene: 1. CDR3 size: 14 residues. The CDR3 reads CASSGDRVSYEQYF. The CDR3 DNA sequence: TGTGCCAGCAGTGGGGACAGGGTCTCCTACGAGCAGTACTTC.

The chain joins TRBV18 to TRBJ1-1; D ambiguous. Trimming took off 0 bases at V and 4 bases at J, with 15 bases between the two ends. This CDR3 is 16 amino acids long. Looked up from germline, CDR1 is KGHSH and CDR2 is LQKENI. CDR3 nucleotide sequence: TGTGCCAGCTCACCACCGGTCGGAGGCCATGGCACTGAAGCTTTCTTT. Amino acids: CASSPPVGGHGTEAFF.